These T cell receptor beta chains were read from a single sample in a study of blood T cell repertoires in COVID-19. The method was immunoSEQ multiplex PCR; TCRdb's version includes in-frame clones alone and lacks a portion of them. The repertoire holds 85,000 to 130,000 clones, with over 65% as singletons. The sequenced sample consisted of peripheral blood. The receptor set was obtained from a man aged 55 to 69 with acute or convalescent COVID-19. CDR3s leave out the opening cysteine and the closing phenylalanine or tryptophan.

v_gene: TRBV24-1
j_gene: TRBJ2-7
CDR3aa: ATSDPARGGAEQY

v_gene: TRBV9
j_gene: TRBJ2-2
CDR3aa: ASSVVGNTGELF

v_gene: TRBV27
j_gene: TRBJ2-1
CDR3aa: ASSPYDRNPGF

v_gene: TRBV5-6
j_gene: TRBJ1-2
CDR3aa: ASSYATAPNYGYT

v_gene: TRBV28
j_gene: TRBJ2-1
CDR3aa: ASRPGLAGGGEF

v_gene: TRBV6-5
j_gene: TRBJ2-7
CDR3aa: ASRTPGQNRAEQY

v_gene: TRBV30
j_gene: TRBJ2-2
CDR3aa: AWRLAGNTGELF

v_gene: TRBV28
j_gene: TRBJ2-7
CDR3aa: ASTPTVGSQQY

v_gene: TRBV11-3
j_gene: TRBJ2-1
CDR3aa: ASSQAGGPGNEQF

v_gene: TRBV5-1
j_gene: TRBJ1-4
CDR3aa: ASSLGGGEEKLF

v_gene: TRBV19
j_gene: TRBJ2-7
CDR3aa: ASSQPTGEQY

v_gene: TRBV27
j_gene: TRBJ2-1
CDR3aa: ASGLGRWTSGNNEQF

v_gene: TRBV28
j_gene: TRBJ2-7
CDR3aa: ASSLGGGYEQY

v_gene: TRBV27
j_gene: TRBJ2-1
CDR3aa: ASTPAGRAMIIDEQF

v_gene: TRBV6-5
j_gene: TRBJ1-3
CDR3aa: ASSYSGQGRRNTIY

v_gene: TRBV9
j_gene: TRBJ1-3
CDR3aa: ASSVLTGNTIY

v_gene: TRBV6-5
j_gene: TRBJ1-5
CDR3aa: ASSLPGVNQPQH

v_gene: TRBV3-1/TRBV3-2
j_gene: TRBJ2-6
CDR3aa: ASSQDSAGGQPGANVLT

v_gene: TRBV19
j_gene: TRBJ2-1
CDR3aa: ASSLGQNNEQF

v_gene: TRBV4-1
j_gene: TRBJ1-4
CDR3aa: ASSQVGLTNEKLF

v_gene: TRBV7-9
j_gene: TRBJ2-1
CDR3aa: ASTRTSGINEQF

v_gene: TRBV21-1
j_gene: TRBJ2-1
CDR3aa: ASSKDPGILVVNDEQF